This T cell receptor (beta chain) stems from a study of blood T cell repertoires in COVID-19. Some clones are missing from TCRdb's copy, which holds only in-frame ones; the method was immunoSEQ multiplex PCR. The sample consists of 140,000 to 150,000 clones, 70% to 90% of them appearing once. Trimming shortened V by 3 bases and J by 7 bases, and 3 bases separated the two germline ends. Germline loops: CDR1 MNHEY, CDR2 SMNVEV (reference sequence). The CDR3 extends over 11 amino acids. This chain connects TRBV27 to TRBJ2-2; no firm D call. The clonotype originates from a woman in her forties or fifties with acute or convalescent COVID-19. Sequencing was performed on peripheral blood. In nucleotides, the CDR3 is TGTGCCAGCAGTTTCTTCGGGGAGCTGTTTTTT. This codes for CASSFFGELFF.